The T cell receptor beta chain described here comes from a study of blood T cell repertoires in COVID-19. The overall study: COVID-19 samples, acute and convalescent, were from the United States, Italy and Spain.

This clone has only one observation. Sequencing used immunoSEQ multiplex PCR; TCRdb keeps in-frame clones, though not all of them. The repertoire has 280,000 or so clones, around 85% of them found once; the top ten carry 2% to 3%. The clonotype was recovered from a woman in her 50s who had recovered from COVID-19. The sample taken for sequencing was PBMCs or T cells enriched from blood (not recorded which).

This CDR3 reads CASTRGGASGNTIYF. The CDR3 nucleotides are TGTGCCAGCACTCGAGGGGGGGCTTCGGGAAACACCATATATTTT. This sequence joins TRBV28 and TRBJ1-3; D perhaps matches TRBD1 (6 bases). The V gene lost 7 bases and the J gene lost 4 bases, with 17 bases spanning the gap. The length of the CDR3 is 15 residues. The germline gives CDR1 MDHEN, CDR2 SYDVKM.